Presented here are 27 T cell receptor beta chains from one specimen sequenced in a study of cytomegalovirus exposure and HLA in healthy donors (dated by TCRdb to 2016 to 2017). Library creation used the immunoSEQ multiplex PCR assay. For the multiplex PCR, a mixture combining 60 forward primers for TCR Vbeta segments and 13 reverse primers for TCR Jbeta segments was used. The table was pulled from immuneACCESS by TCRdb, which kept in-frame rearrangements only. Such tables lose some clones; where checked, under half of the loss comes from unresolved V genes, and the rest has no known cause. Counted in this sample were about 73,000 clones; under 80% of them appeared once. The top ten hold about 6.9% of the sample. Sequencing used PBMCs. The source of these receptors is a woman between 50 and 59 years old in good health and CMV-seropositive.

This chain connects TRBV18 to TRBJ1-1, with D unresolved. V lost 3 bases and J 1 base, leaving 15 bases between the germline ends. Germline loops: CDR1 KGHSH, CDR2 LQKENI. CDR3 length equals 16 residues. The DNA for the CDR3 is TGTGCCAGCTCACCCACCCCTTCGAGTGGGAACACTGAAGCTTTCTTT. This codes for CASSPTPSSGNTEAFF.

The chain links TRBV25-1 to TRBJ2-1; a possible D gene is TRBD2 (7 bases). The length of the CDR3 is 16 residues. Germline loops: CDR1 MGHDK, CDR2 SYGVNS. Trimming shortened V by 2 bases and J by 8 bases, and 19 bases separated the two germline ends. The CDR3 nucleotides read TGTGCCAGCAGTGAACTGACGGACCGCGGGGGCGATGAGCAGTTCTTC. The encoded protein is CASSELTDRGGDEQFF.

This chain links TRBV7-8 with TRBJ2-3; weak D call: TRBD2 (6 bases). Germline CDR1 is SGHVS and CDR2 is FQNEAQ. The CDR3 is 13 amino acids. Trimming took off 11 bases at V and 4 bases at J, with 16 bases between the two ends. DNA for the CDR3: TGTGCCTGTACCCGACTAGGACCAGATACGCAGTATTTT. This gives the protein CACTRLGPDTQYF.

The chain is built from TRBV9 and TRBJ2-7, with TRBD2 as a possible D gene (6 bases). From germline, CDR1 is SGDLS and CDR2 YYNGEE. V was clipped by 4 bases and J by 0 bases, with 11 bases between them. The CDR3 spans 14 residues. In nucleotides, the CDR3 is TGTGCCAGCAGCTCGGGACTTTCCTCCTACGAGCAGTACTTC. Translation: CASSSGLSSYEQYF. Complete variable domain (other parts from reference TRBV9 and TRBJ2-7): DSGVTQTPKHLITATGQRVTLRCSPRSGDLSVYWYQQSLDQGLQFLIQYYNGEERAKGNILERFSAQQFPDLHSELNLSSLELGDSALYFCASSSGLSSYEQYFGPGTRLTVT.

The chain recombines TRBV5-1 with TRBJ1-2; 7 bases line up with TRBD1. Trimming removed 0 bases from V and 7 bases from J; junction bases left unmatched: 3. The CDR3 runs 13 residues. CDR1 is SGHRS, CDR2 YFSETQ, per germline. CDR3 in amino acids: CASSLGQGGGYTF. The CDR3 DNA reads as TGCGCCAGCAGCTTGGGACAGGGAGGTGGCTACACCTTC. The full variable domain, rest sourced from reference TRBV5-1 and TRBJ1-2, is KAGVTQTPRYLIKTRGQQVTLSCSPISGHRSVSWYQQTPGQGLQFLFEYFSETQRNKGNFPGRFSGRQFSNSRSEMNVSTLELGDSALYLCASSLGQGGGYTFGSGTRLTVV.

The chain links TRBV7-3 to TRBJ2-3, with D perhaps TRBD2 (6 bases). This CDR3 comprises 13 residues. Looked up from germline, CDR1 is SGHTA and CDR2 is FQGTGA. V was pared by 7 bases and J by 1 base, with 9 bases between. CDR3 in amino acids: CASNGGGTDTQYF. CDR3 nucleotide sequence: TGTGCCAGCAACGGGGGAGGCACAGATACGCAGTATTTT.

The chain carries TRBV2 and TRBJ2-3; D uncertain. The germline V gene has CDR1 SNHLY and CDR2 FYNNEI. There are 15 residues in the CDR3. V was trimmed by 7 bases and J by 2 bases, leaving 16 bases between them. CDR3 residues: CASNTDSRFTDTQYF. DNA for the CDR3: TGTGCCAGCAATACCGACTCCCGATTCACAGATACGCAGTATTTT.

The chain carries TRBV25-1 and TRBJ2-1; D not certain. The CDR3 contains 13 residues. The germline V gene has CDR1 MGHDK and CDR2 SYGVNS. V was shortened by 4 bases and J by 0 bases, with 4 bases between the two germline ends. The CDR3 DNA follows: TGTGCCAGCAGTGGTCGCTCCTACAATGAGCAGTTCTTC. Residues: CASSGRSYNEQFF.

In its sample, this clone was seen a few times. V and J are TRBV5-1 and TRBJ1-4; possibly TRBD1 for D (5 bases). The CDR3 covers 15 residues. CDR1 is SGHRS, CDR2 YFSETQ, per germline. Trimming cost V 2 bases and J 1 base, with 9 bases left between them. The CDR3 reads CASSLAGLTNEKLFF. As DNA, the CDR3 is TGCGCCAGCAGCTTAGCGGGACTAACTAATGAAAAACTGTTTTTT.

J is TRBJ2-1 and V is TRBV15, with 8 bases lining up with TRBD2. CDR1 LNHNV and CDR2 YYDKDF come from the germline V gene (reference sequence). The CDR3 sequence is 15 residues long. V shed 0 bases, J shed 9 bases, and the junction held 7 bases outside the gene matches. The CDR3 DNA sequence: TGTGCCACCAGCAGAGATCGACTAGCGTTCAGTGAGCAGTTCTTC. Encoded protein: CATSRDRLAFSEQFF.

The chain combines TRBV2 with TRBJ1-2; 9 nucleotides agree with TRBD1. Germline trimming cut 6 bases from V and 3 bases from J; bases unmatched to any gene: 5. The CDR3 runs 14 residues. Germline V gene lookup returns CDR1 SNHLY and CDR2 FYNNEI. The CDR3 protein is CASRVQGADYGYTF. CDR3 DNA sequence: TGTGCCAGCAGAGTACAGGGGGCGGACTATGGCTACACCTTC.

This clone was counted once. V gene TRBV14 combines with J gene TRBJ1-2; D is unresolved. Germline CDR1 and CDR2: SGHDN and FVKESK. The CDR3 has 15 residues. Trimming took off 4 bases at V and 5 bases at J, with 17 bases between the two ends. The CDR3 region has the DNA TGTGCCAGCAGCCCTTTCTACAAAGCGGGGTATGGCTACACCTTC. Translated: CASSPFYKAGYGYTF.

This clone was seen a single time. The CDR3 bases are TGTGCCAGCAAATCCGCCTACGAGCAGTACTTC. Translation: CASKSAYEQYF. The V gene is TRBV2, the J gene TRBJ2-7; no clear D gene. The CDR3 spans 11 residues. CDR1 SNHLY and CDR2 FYNNEI come from the germline V gene. V lost 7 bases to trimming and J lost 2 bases, with 6 bases between them. The full variable domain, rest sourced from reference TRBV2 and TRBJ2-7, is EPEVTQTPSHQVTQMGQEVILRCVPISNHLYFYWYRQILGQKVEFLVSFYNNEISEKSEIFDDQFSVERPDGSNFTLKIRSTKLEDSAMYFCASKSAYEQYFGPGTRLTVT.

This clone was detected only once. The DNA of the CDR3 is TGTGCCAGTAGTATCTCAGGGGCTGGGGCCAACGTCCTGACTTTC. This translates into CASSISGAGANVLTF. The V gene is TRBV19, the J gene TRBJ2-6; perhaps TRBD1 as D (6 bases). The CDR3 has 15 amino acids. Germline lookup yields CDR1 LNHDA and CDR2 SQIVND (reference sequence). Trimming removed 3 bases from V and 2 bases from J, with 8 bases in between.

This clone has just one count. The chain combines TRBV7-8 with TRBJ2-1; TRBD2 agrees at 10 bases. Germline loops: CDR1 SGHVS, CDR2 FQNEAQ. This CDR3 has 15 amino acids. J was trimmed by 7 bases and V by 5 bases; bases with no gene match: 8. The CDR3 is CASSISGGAANEQFF. CDR3 bases: TGTGCCAGCAGCATAAGCGGGGGGGCAGCGAATGAGCAGTTCTTC.

This clone occurred once. The chain is built from TRBV6-5 and TRBJ1-1; D call uncertain. Between the trimmed V and J ends, which lost 0 bases and 1 base, there was a span of 9 bases. The germline V gene encodes CDR1 MNHEY and CDR2 SVGAGI. The CDR3 spans 15 residues. CDR3 sequence: CASSYSEAWNTEAFF. Here the CDR3 DNA reads TGTGCCAGCAGTTACTCGGAGGCCTGGAACACTGAAGCTTTCTTT.

This CDR3 is CASSQGTSGNTIYF. DNA of the CDR3: TGCGCCAGCAGCCAGGGGACCTCTGGAAACACCATATATTTT. V usage is TRBV5-1 and J usage is TRBJ1-3; D may be TRBD1 (6 bases). This CDR3 region has 14 residues. V lost 4 bases, J lost 0 bases, and 8 bases lay in between. Germline CDR1 reads SGHRS; CDR2 reads YFSETQ.

Judged by abundance, this clone is medium-sized (0.01 to 0.1%). The DNA for the CDR3 is TGTGCCAGCAGCCCCCAAAGGACAGGGTCCTACGAGCAGTACTTC. Translation gives CASSPQRTGSYEQYF. V gene TRBV4-2 combines with J gene TRBJ2-7, with 8 bases that match TRBD1. CDR1 is LGHNA and CDR2 is YNFKEQ in the germline V gene. The CDR3 runs 15 residues. Trimming cost V 4 bases and J 1 base; bases outside gene matches: 6.

This clone was seen more than once but under ten times. The chain recombines TRBV7-9 with TRBJ2-6; a weak D match, TRBD1 (7 bases). CDR1 and CDR2 (germline): SEHNR, FQNEAQ (reference sequence). This CDR3 is 17 amino acids long. V lost 7 bases, J lost 0 bases, and 16 bases lay in between. CDR3 DNA: TGTGCCAGCATCCTGACAGGGACTGTCTCTGGGGCCAACGTCCTGACTTTC. It is translated as CASILTGTVSGANVLTF.

This clone was detected only a few times. J is TRBJ2-2 and V is TRBV13; maybe TRBD2 (5 bases). V was shortened by 5 bases and J by 0 bases, with 13 bases between the two germline ends. CDR1 and CDR2 from the germline V gene are PRHDT and FYEKMQ (reference sequence). This CDR3 has 16 amino acids. CDR3 region: CASSPGGAPNTGELFF. The DNA of the CDR3 is TGTGCCAGCAGCCCCGGAGGAGCTCCGAACACCGGGGAGCTGTTTTTT.

The genes are TRBV7-6 and TRBJ1-1; 10 nucleotides match TRBD1. J was trimmed by 6 bases and V by 0 bases; bases with no gene match: 4. Germline V gene sequence: CDR1 SGHVS, CDR2 FNYEAQ. This CDR3 region has 15 residues. CDR3 amino acids: CASSLALTGGPEAFF. The CDR3 coding sequence is TGTGCCAGCAGCTTAGCCCTGACAGGGGGCCCTGAAGCTTTCTTT.

This clone is classed as medium-sized (0.01 to 0.1%). Here the CDR3 DNA reads TGTGCCAGCAGCCCGGAGGGGCCAGAGAACACTGAAGCTTTCTTT. The encoded protein is CASSPEGPENTEAFF. The genes are TRBV9 and TRBJ1-1; possibly TRBD1 for D (5 bases). V was cut by 4 bases and J by 1 base, with 14 bases left in between. The CDR3 consists of 15 residues. The germline V gene encodes CDR1 SGDLS and CDR2 YYNGEE.

The sample holds one count of this clone. The chain combines TRBV9 with TRBJ1-1; 7 nucleotides agree with TRBD1. The CDR3 covers 15 residues. The germline V gene has CDR1 SGDLS and CDR2 YYNGEE. V lost 3 bases and J lost 2; bases outside the gene matches: 7. The CDR3 loop is CASSGGQVLNTEAFF. The CDR3 DNA sequence: TGTGCCAGCAGCGGTGGACAGGTTCTCAACACTGAAGCTTTCTTT.

The chain combines TRBV7-2 with TRBJ2-5, with D unresolved. The germline CDR1 and CDR2 sequences are SGHTA and FQGNSA. The CDR3 sequence is 15 residues long. V was trimmed by 5 bases and J by 0 bases, leaving 13 bases between them. The CDR3, as DNA: TGTGCCAGCAGCCCTGTTGTGAGTTACCAAGAGACCCAGTACTTC. Its translation: CASSPVVSYQETQYF. Supplemented by reference TRBV7-2 and TRBJ2-5, the full variable domain reads GAGVSQSPSNKVTEKGKDVELRCDPISGHTALYWYRQSLGQGLEFLIYFQGNSAPDKSGLPSDRFSAERTGGSVSTLTIQRTQQEDSAVYLCASSPVVSYQETQYFGPGTRLLVL.

This clone was detected only a few times. The gene calls are TRBV4-2 and TRBJ1-2; the match to TRBD1 covers 9 bases. CDR3 length equals 17 residues. Trimming took 0 bases from V and 1 from J; bases not matched to a gene: 6. The germline gives CDR1 LGHNA, CDR2 YNFKEQ. The CDR3 DNA follows: TGTGCCAGCAGCCAAGATAGTGGGACAGGGAATAACTATGGCTACACCTTC. It codes for CASSQDSGTGNNYGYTF.

The V gene is TRBV5-5, the J gene TRBJ2-3; D gene unclear. The CDR3 is 13 amino acids. The germline CDR1 and CDR2 sequences are SGHKS and YYEKEE (reference sequence). V was cut by 0 bases and J by 6 bases, with 8 bases left in between. DNA for the CDR3: TGTGCCAGCAGCTTGGTTGTGGAGGATACGCAGTATTTT. Translated: CASSLVVEDTQYF.

The gene calls are TRBV5-4 and TRBJ2-3; D uncertain. Germline CDR1 is SGHNT and CDR2 is YYREEE (reference sequence). Trimming removed 4 bases at V and 2 bases at J, with 11 bases between. The CDR3 has 14 residues. CDR3 sequence (DNA): TGTGCCAGCAGCCCACAGCTGAACACAGATACGCAGTATTTT. It encodes CASSPQLNTDTQYF.